This TCR beta chain was sequenced during a study of OX40 agonist ivuxolimab in advanced cancers. Clones were sequenced by immunoSEQ multiplex PCR, and TCRdb holds only the in-frame ones, with some missing. The table includes some 57,000 clones, nearly 85% detected once. Germline CDR1 MNHEY, CDR2 SMNVEV (reference sequence). V was trimmed by 4 bases and J by 5 bases, leaving 18 bases between them. This CDR3 is built from 15 residues. The TCR comes from an adult with an advanced solid tumor such as melanoma, head and neck, liver or kidney cancer. The chain links TRBV27 to TRBJ2-7; the D is unclear. The sample was CD4+ or CD8+ T cells sorted from blood, taken in a trial of the OX40 agonist ivuxolimab. CDR3 nucleotide sequence: TGTGCCAGCAGTTCCTATACGGGTCCCCATAACGAGCAGTACTTC. Translating gives CASSSYTGPHNEQYF.